The 5 T cell receptor beta chains listed next were all sequenced from one sample in a study of T cells expressing NK-cell markers. TCRdb re-analyzed the 5' RACE reads; it lists each CDR3 protein once, without DNA. The sample table includes roughly 280,000 distinct CDR3 sequences. Input material: blood T cells: a sorted CD56 or NKG2C T cell subset, CD4+ or CD8+ T cells, or bulk PBMC T cells (not recorded which). All receptors derive from a man younger than 30 in good health.

This chain links TRBV7-9 with TRBJ2-4; TCRdb names TRBD1, which stays unverified in the absence of DNA. From germline, CDR1 is SEHNR and CDR2 FQNEAQ (reference sequence). The length of the CDR3 is 15 residues. CDR3 residues: CASSRDNTAKNIQYF.

J is TRBJ1-2 and V is TRBV7-2. The CDR3 runs 14 residues. Germline CDR1 SGHTA, CDR2 FQGNSA. The CDR3: CASSLSRADNGYTF.

The V gene is TRBV5-1, the J gene TRBJ1-3. This CDR3 is 13 amino acids long. Germline assignment: CDR1 SGHRS and CDR2 YFSETQ. CDR3 region: CASSASDGSTIYF.

The genes are TRBV30 and TRBJ1-6; TCRdb's D call, TRBD1, is unchecked because there is no DNA. The CDR3 is 14 amino acids. Germline CDR1 and CDR2: GTSNPN and SVGIG (reference sequence). The CDR3 spells CAWSVSGGGSPLHF.

The V call is TRBV10-3, the J call TRBJ2-7; TCRdb's assignment of TRBD1 cannot be checked, as there is no DNA. Per germline, CDR1 ENHRY and CDR2 SYGVKD. The length of the CDR3 is 13 residues. The CDR3 reads CATGPRGQGEQYF.